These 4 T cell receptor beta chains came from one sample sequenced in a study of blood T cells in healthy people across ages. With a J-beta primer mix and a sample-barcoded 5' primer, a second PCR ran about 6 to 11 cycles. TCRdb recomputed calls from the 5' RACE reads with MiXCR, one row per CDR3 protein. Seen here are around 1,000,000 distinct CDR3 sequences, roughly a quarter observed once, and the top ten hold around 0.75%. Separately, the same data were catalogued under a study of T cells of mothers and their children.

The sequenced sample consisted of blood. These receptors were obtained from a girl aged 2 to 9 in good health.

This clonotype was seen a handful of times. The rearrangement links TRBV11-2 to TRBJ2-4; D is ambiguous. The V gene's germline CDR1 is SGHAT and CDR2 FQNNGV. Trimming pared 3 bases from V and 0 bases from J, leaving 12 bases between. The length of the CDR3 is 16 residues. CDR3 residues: CASSLAPSLAKNIQYF. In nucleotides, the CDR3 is TGTGCCAGCAGCTTGGCTCCTAGTCTAGCCAAAAACATTCAGTACTTC.

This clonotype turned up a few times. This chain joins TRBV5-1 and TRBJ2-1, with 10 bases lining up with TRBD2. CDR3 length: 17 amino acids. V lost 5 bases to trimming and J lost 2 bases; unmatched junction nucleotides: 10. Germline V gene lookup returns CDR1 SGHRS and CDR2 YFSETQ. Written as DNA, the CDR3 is TGCGCCAGCAGTCAGACAGCGGGAGGGCCGGCCTACAATGAGCAGTTCTTC. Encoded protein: CASSQTAGGPAYNEQFF.

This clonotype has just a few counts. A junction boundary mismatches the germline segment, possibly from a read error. CDR3 DNA: TGTGCCAGCAGTAATCAGACTGTACTCCCCTCCTACAAGCAGTACTTC. Protein sequence: CASSNQTVLPSYKQYF. The chain employs TRBV11-2 and TRBJ2-7; D is uncertain. CDR1 and CDR2 (germline): SGHAT, FQNNGV. The CDR3 runs 16 residues.

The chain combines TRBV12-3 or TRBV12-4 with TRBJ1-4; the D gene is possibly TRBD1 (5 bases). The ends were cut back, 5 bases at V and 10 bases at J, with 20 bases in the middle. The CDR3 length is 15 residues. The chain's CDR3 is CASSPAALGPGKLFF. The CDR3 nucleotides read TGTGCCAGCAGTCCCGCGGCTTTGGGGCCGGGAAAACTGTTTTTT.